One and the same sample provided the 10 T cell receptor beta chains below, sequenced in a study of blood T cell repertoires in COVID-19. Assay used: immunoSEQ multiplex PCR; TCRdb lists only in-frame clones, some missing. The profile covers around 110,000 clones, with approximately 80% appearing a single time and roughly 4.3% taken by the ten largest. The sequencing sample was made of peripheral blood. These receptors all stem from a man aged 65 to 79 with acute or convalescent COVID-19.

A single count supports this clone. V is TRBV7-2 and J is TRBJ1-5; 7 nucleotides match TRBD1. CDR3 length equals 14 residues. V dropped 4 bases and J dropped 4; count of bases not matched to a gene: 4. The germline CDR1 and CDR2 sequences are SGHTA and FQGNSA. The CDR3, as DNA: TGTGCCAGCAGCTCACACAGGGGAAATCAGCCCCAGCATTTT. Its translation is CASSSHRGNQPQHF.

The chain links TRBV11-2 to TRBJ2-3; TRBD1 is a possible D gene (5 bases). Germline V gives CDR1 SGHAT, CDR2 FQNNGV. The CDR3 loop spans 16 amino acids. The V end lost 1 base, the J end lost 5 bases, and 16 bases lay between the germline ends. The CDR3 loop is CASSLGAGPRGDTQYF. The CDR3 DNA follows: TGTGCCAGCAGCTTAGGGGCAGGACCTAGGGGAGATACGCAGTATTTT.

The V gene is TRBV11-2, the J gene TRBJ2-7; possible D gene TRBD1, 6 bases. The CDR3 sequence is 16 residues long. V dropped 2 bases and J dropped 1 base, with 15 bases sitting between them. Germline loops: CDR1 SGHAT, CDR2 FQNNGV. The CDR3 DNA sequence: TGTGCCAGCAGCTTATGGAACCAGGGGCCATCCTACGAGCAGTACTTC. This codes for CASSLWNQGPSYEQYF.

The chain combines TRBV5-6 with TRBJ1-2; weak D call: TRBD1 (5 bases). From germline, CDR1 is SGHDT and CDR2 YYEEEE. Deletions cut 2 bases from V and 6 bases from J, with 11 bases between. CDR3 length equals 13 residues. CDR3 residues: CASSLPGFDGYTF. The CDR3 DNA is TGTGCCAGCAGCTTACCAGGGTTTGATGGCTACACCTTC.

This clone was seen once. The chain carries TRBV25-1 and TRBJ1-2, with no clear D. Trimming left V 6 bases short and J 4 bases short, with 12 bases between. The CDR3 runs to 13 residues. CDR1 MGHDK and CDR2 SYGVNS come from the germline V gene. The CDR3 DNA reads TGTGCCAGCAGCGCTGACTACAGCTATGGCTACACCTTC. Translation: CASSADYSYGYTF.

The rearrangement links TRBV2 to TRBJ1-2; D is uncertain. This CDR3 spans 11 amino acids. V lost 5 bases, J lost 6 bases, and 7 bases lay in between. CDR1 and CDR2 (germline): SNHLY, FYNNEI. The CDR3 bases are TGTGCCAGCAGTCCTCTCGATGGCTACACCTTC. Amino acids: CASSPLDGYTF.

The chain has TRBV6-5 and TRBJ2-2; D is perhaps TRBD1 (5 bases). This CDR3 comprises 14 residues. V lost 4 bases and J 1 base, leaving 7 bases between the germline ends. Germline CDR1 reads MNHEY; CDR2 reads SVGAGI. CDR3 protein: CASSLQENTGELFF. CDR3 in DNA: TGTGCCAGCAGTTTACAGGAGAACACCGGGGAGCTGTTTTTT.

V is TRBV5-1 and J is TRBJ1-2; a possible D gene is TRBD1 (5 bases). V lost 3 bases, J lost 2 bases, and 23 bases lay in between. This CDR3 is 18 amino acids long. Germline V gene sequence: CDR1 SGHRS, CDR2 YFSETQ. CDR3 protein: CASSSTGTPTGGNYGYTF. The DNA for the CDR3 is TGCGCCAGCAGCTCGACCGGGACTCCCACCGGGGGGAACTATGGCTACACCTTC. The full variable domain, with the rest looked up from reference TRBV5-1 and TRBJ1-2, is KAGVTQTPRYLIKTRGQQVTLSCSPISGHRSVSWYQQTPGQGLQFLFEYFSETQRNKGNFPGRFSGRQFSNSRSEMNVSTLELGDSALYLCASSSTGTPTGGNYGYTFGSGTRLTVV.

CDR3 DNA: TGTGCCAGCAGCCTACAGGGGGCGCAGATCACCATATATTTT. This encodes CASSLQGAQITIYF. V is TRBV3-1 (or the pseudogene TRBV3-2) and J is TRBJ1-3; TRBD1 aligns across 9 bases. This CDR3 comprises 14 residues. From germline, CDR1 is LGHDT and CDR2 YNNKEL (reference sequence). Trimming removed 4 bases from V and 9 bases from J; junction bases left unmatched: 7.

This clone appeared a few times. The CDR3 region has the DNA TGTGCCAGCAGCCTCCGCGGACAGGCTTACGAGCAGTACTTC. It is translated as CASSLRGQAYEQYF. The chain combines TRBV5-4 with TRBJ2-7; 7 bases align to TRBD1. V dropped 4 bases and J dropped 4; count of bases not matched to a gene: 8. The germline V gene encodes CDR1 SGHNT and CDR2 YYREEE (reference sequence). The CDR3 is 14 amino acids.